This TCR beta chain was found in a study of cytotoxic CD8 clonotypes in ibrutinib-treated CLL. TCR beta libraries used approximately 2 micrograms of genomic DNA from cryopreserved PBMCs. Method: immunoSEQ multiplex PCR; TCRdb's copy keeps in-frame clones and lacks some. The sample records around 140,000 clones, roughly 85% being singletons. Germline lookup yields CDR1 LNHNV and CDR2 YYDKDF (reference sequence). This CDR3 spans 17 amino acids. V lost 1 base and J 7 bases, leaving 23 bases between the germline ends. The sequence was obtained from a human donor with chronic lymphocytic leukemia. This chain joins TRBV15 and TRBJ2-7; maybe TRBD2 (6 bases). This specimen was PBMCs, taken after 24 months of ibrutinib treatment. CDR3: CATSRGRGTTGAGEQYF. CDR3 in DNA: TGTGCCACCAGCAGAGGAAGAGGTACTACGGGAGCCGGGGAGCAGTACTTC. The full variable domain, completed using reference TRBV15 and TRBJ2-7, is DAMVIQNPRYQVTQFGKPVTLSCSQTLNHNVMYWYQQKSSQAPKLLFHYYDKDFNNEADTPDNFQSRRPNTSFCFLDIRSPGLGDTAMYLCATSRGRGTTGAGEQYFGPGTRLTVT.